This is a list of T cell receptor beta chains from one sample in a study of shared clonotypes between healthy human individuals. The method was immunoSEQ multiplex PCR; TCRdb's version includes in-frame clones alone and lacks a portion of them. The table lists tens of thousands of clones, over 55% of them singletons. Sequencing used memory CD8+ T cells sorted from blood. These receptors all stem from a man younger than 40 in good health. Both conserved end residues are part of each CDR3. Fields, in order: CDR3 DNA, CDR3 protein, D gene, V gene, clone size, J gene, CDR3 length. The D gene is left open where the match is weak. Clone size is shown for a subset of rows, as once, few, many or a class of expanded clone.

DNA: TGCGCCAGCAGCCAAACCGGCCGGGACTACCACACCGGGGAGCTGTTTTTT
CDR3: CASSQTGRDYHTGELFF
D: TRBD2
V: TRBV4-3
size: -
J: TRBJ2-2
length: 17

DNA: TGTGCCAGCAGTTTAGATCCATCGGTCCAAGAGACCCAGTACTTC
CDR3: CASSLDPSVQETQYF
D: -
V: TRBV28
size: many
J: TRBJ2-5
length: 15

DNA: TGTGCCAGCAGCTCACACCGGGACAGAAACACAGATACGCAGTATTTT
CDR3: CASSSHRDRNTDTQYF
D: TRBD1
V: TRBV7-9
size: -
J: TRBJ2-3
length: 16

DNA: TGTGCCAGCAGCTTAGGGCTAGCGGGAGGTTACGAGACCCAGTACTTC
CDR3: CASSLGLAGGYETQYF
D: TRBD2
V: TRBV7-9
size: few
J: TRBJ2-5
length: 16

DNA: TGTGCCAGCAGCCTGGATGGGGGCTCTGAAGCTTTCTTT
CDR3: CASSLDGGSEAFF
D: -
V: TRBV7-6
size: -
J: TRBJ1-1
length: 13

DNA: TGTGCCAGCAGCTTAAGTGGGGGTACGCAGTATTTT
CDR3: CASSLSGGTQYF
D: -
V: TRBV7-2
size: once
J: TRBJ2-3
length: 12

DNA: TGTGCCAGCAGGCAAGCCGGGACAGACGTACCCGAAGCTTTCTTT
CDR3: CASRQAGTDVPEAFF
D: TRBD1
V: TRBV7-9
size: -
J: TRBJ1-1
length: 15

DNA: TGTGCCAGCGGATCCGGGACTAGCCAGACCGGGGAGCTGTTTTTT
CDR3: CASGSGTSQTGELFF
D: TRBD2
V: TRBV27
size: -
J: TRBJ2-2
length: 15

DNA: TGTGCCAGCACCCATCGGTCCGGGAGTTCAGACACGCAGTATTTT
CDR3: CASTHRSGSSDTQYF
D: -
V: TRBV13
size: many
J: TRBJ2-3
length: 15

DNA: TGTGCCAGCAGCTCAGCGGGAGGGCCGGGTCAAGAGACCCAGTACTTC
CDR3: CASSSAGGPGQETQYF
D: TRBD2
V: TRBV27
size: -
J: TRBJ2-5
length: 16

DNA: TGTGCCAGCAGGGGGACTTCCAGCAATCAGCCCCAGCATTTT
CDR3: CASRGTSSNQPQHF
D: -
V: TRBV6-1
size: -
J: TRBJ1-5
length: 14

DNA: TGTGCCAGCATTTTCAGCGGGACGGAAGACGAGCAGTACTTC
CDR3: CASIFSGTEDEQYF
D: TRBD2
V: TRBV6-1
size: -
J: TRBJ2-7
length: 14

DNA: TGTGCCAGCAGCCTAACAGATGCGCTCAGGAACTATGGCTACACCTTC
CDR3: CASSLTDALRNYGYTF
D: -
V: TRBV28
size: -
J: TRBJ1-2
length: 16

DNA: TGTGCCAGCAGTGAATACTACGAGCAGTACTTC
CDR3: CASSEYYEQYF
D: -
V: TRBV28
size: many
J: TRBJ2-7
length: 11

DNA: TGTGCCACCATCCCGACTAGCGGGAGGGCGATAATCAGTGAGCAGTTCTTC
CDR3: CATIPTSGRAIISEQFF
D: TRBD2
V: TRBV6-4
size: -
J: TRBJ2-1
length: 17

DNA: TGTGCCAGCAATGCCCCCGGCTCCTACGAGCAGTACTTC
CDR3: CASNAPGSYEQYF
D: -
V: TRBV25-1
size: few
J: TRBJ2-7
length: 13

DNA: TGTGCCAGCAGCGCGGACTCGGCCTCTGGAAACACCATATATTTT
CDR3: CASSADSASGNTIYF
D: -
V: TRBV6-1
size: -
J: TRBJ1-3
length: 15

DNA: TGTGCCAGCAGCTTGTGGGGGAGCTCCTACGAGCAGTACTTC
CDR3: CASSLWGSSYEQYF
D: -
V: TRBV5-5
size: once
J: TRBJ2-7
length: 14

DNA: TGTGCCAGCGGGGGGACTAGCGACAACACCGGGGAGCTGTTTTTT
CDR3: CASGGTSDNTGELFF
D: TRBD2
V: TRBV6-6
size: few
J: TRBJ2-2
length: 15

DNA: TGTGCCAGCAGTGACGGGCAGGGCTACAATGAGCAGTTCTTC
CDR3: CASSDGQGYNEQFF
D: -
V: TRBV6-4
size: -
J: TRBJ2-1
length: 14

DNA: TGTGCCAGCAGCTTTCCGGTGGCTGAGCAGTTCTTC
CDR3: CASSFPVAEQFF
D: -
V: TRBV11-2
size: -
J: TRBJ2-1
length: 12

DNA: TGTGCCAGCAGCCAAATGAGAGATACGCAGTATTTT
CDR3: CASSQMRDTQYF
D: -
V: TRBV6-5
size: -
J: TRBJ2-3
length: 12

DNA: TGCGCCAGCAGCTCCCAGTATCCAACGGGCTCCTACGAGCAGTACTTC
CDR3: CASSSQYPTGSYEQYF
D: -
V: TRBV4-1
size: few
J: TRBJ2-7
length: 16

DNA: TGCGCCAGCACGCCGGGGGCCGAGCAGTACTTC
CDR3: CASTPGAEQYF
D: -
V: TRBV10-2
size: once
J: TRBJ2-7
length: 11

DNA: TGTGCCAGCAGCTTAGCGGTTCCAGGGAAGGCCAAAAACATTCAGTACTTC
CDR3: CASSLAVPGKAKNIQYF
D: -
V: TRBV7-9
size: -
J: TRBJ2-4
length: 17

DNA: TGTGCCAGCACCGTGGGGGTAGCGGGAGTCTACGAGCAGTACTTC
CDR3: CASTVGVAGVYEQYF
D: TRBD2
V: TRBV5-4
size: -
J: TRBJ2-7
length: 15

DNA: TGTGCCAGCAGTGAAATCCTAGCGGGAGGGCCCTACAATGAGCAGTTCTTC
CDR3: CASSEILAGGPYNEQFF
D: TRBD2
V: TRBV2
size: -
J: TRBJ2-1
length: 17

DNA: TGTGCCACCAGCGGATTACAGGGAGCGGACACTGAAGCTTTCTTT
CDR3: CATSGLQGADTEAFF
D: -
V: TRBV15
size: -
J: TRBJ1-1
length: 15

DNA: TGCAGCGTTTACAGGGAGGCGAACACTGAAGCTTTCTTT
CDR3: CSVYREANTEAFF
D: -
V: TRBV29-1
size: -
J: TRBJ1-1
length: 13

DNA: TGTGCCAGTAGTTCACAGGGCGATACGCAGTATTTT
CDR3: CASSSQGDTQYF
D: -
V: TRBV19
size: few
J: TRBJ2-3
length: 12

DNA: TGTGCCAGCAGTGATGGGGGACTAGGAGAGACCCAGTACTTC
CDR3: CASSDGGLGETQYF
D: TRBD2
V: TRBV2
size: many
J: TRBJ2-5
length: 14

DNA: TGTGCCAGCAGCCCCGGGACAGGGGATCAGCCCCAGCATTTT
CDR3: CASSPGTGDQPQHF
D: TRBD1
V: TRBV5-6
size: few
J: TRBJ1-5
length: 14

DNA: TGTGCCAGCAGTTACTCATCAGGAAATGAAAAACTGTTTTTT
CDR3: CASSYSSGNEKLFF
D: -
V: TRBV6-5
size: -
J: TRBJ1-4
length: 14

DNA: TGTGCCAGTAGGATAGGCCGGTATAGCAATCAGCCCCAGCATTTT
CDR3: CASRIGRYSNQPQHF
D: -
V: TRBV19
size: -
J: TRBJ1-5
length: 15

DNA: TGTGCCAGCAGTGCGGTCGTACCAGGCGAACACCAAGAGACCCAGTACTTC
CDR3: CASSAVVPGEHQETQYF
D: -
V: TRBV2
size: -
J: TRBJ2-5
length: 17

DNA: TGTGCCAGTAGTATAAGCCTAGCGGGAGCTGTTGAGCAGTACTTC
CDR3: CASSISLAGAVEQYF
D: TRBD2
V: TRBV19
size: few
J: TRBJ2-7
length: 15

DNA: TGTGCCAGCAGTTTGCTGAGCTACGAGCAGTACTTC
CDR3: CASSLLSYEQYF
D: -
V: TRBV28
size: -
J: TRBJ2-7
length: 12

DNA: TGTGCCAGCAGCGTGTTGAGAGACAGTCTTACCACAGATACGCAGTATTTT
CDR3: CASSVLRDSLTTDTQYF
D: -
V: TRBV9
size: few
J: TRBJ2-3
length: 17

DNA: TGTGCCAGCAGCTTATTAGGGGGCACCATGAACACTGAAGCTTTCTTT
CDR3: CASSLLGGTMNTEAFF
D: TRBD1
V: TRBV7-9
size: -
J: TRBJ1-1
length: 16

DNA: TGTGCCAGCAGCTTAAGCGGGAGCGCAGATACGCAGTATTTT
CDR3: CASSLSGSADTQYF
D: TRBD2
V: TRBV5-4
size: once
J: TRBJ2-3
length: 14

DNA: TGTGCCAGCAGTGATTCTGGACAGGCGGGCGTGAACACTGAAGCTTTCTTT
CDR3: CASSDSGQAGVNTEAFF
D: TRBD1
V: TRBV2
size: -
J: TRBJ1-1
length: 17

DNA: TGTGCCAGCAGCCGAGTGCGAGGGTACCAAGGGAGCAGGTCGTTCTTC
CDR3: CASSRVRGYQGSRSFF
D: -
V: TRBV11-2
size: -
J: TRBJ2-1
length: 16

DNA: TGTGCCAGCAGTGAACTTTGGCAGCGCATAGCCAAAAACATTCAGTACTTC
CDR3: CASSELWQRIAKNIQYF
D: -
V: TRBV6-1
size: -
J: TRBJ2-4
length: 17

DNA: TGTGCCAGCAGCTCAATCCGGGACACAACAGATACGCAGTATTTT
CDR3: CASSSIRDTTDTQYF
D: -
V: TRBV7-9
size: few
J: TRBJ2-3
length: 15

DNA: TGTGCCAGCAGTGAAAGGACTAGCGGCCCCAATGAGCAGTTCTTC
CDR3: CASSERTSGPNEQFF
D: TRBD2
V: TRBV6-4
size: many
J: TRBJ2-1
length: 15

DNA: TGTGCCAGCAGTCAACAGGGGGCTACCGGCAATGAGCAGTTCTTC
CDR3: CASSQQGATGNEQFF
D: TRBD1
V: TRBV7-2
size: -
J: TRBJ2-1
length: 15

DNA: TGCGCCAGCAGTTTTCGACGGGGCGCTAACACTGAAGCTTTCTTT
CDR3: CASSFRRGANTEAFF
D: -
V: TRBV5-1
size: -
J: TRBJ1-1
length: 15

DNA: TGTGCCAGCAGTCCGGGACAGTTCAATCAGCCCCAGCATTTT
CDR3: CASSPGQFNQPQHF
D: TRBD1
V: TRBV27
size: -
J: TRBJ1-5
length: 14

DNA: TGTGCCAGCAGTATAGCAGACTACTACGAGCAGTACTTC
CDR3: CASSIADYYEQYF
D: -
V: TRBV27
size: -
J: TRBJ2-7
length: 13

DNA: TGCAGCGTTTTAAACGCTTCTAGCACAGATACGCAGTATTTT
CDR3: CSVLNASSTDTQYF
D: -
V: TRBV29-1
size: -
J: TRBJ2-3
length: 14

DNA: TGTGCCAGCAGCGCCTTAGCGGGAGGGAGGGTAGAGACCCAGTACTTC
CDR3: CASSALAGGRVETQYF
D: TRBD2
V: TRBV9
size: -
J: TRBJ2-5
length: 16

DNA: TGTGCCAGCAGCCCCAGCGGGGACAGGGGCGGTAAAGGCTACACCTTC
CDR3: CASSPSGDRGGKGYTF
D: TRBD1
V: TRBV7-9
size: -
J: TRBJ1-2
length: 16

DNA: TGCGCCAGCAGCCAAGTCATCGGGAATCGGCAGCCCCAGCATTTT
CDR3: CASSQVIGNRQPQHF
D: -
V: TRBV4-1
size: many
J: TRBJ1-5
length: 15

DNA: TGTGCCAGCAGTAGACAGGGACACCGCTACGAGCAGTACTTC
CDR3: CASSRQGHRYEQYF
D: TRBD1
V: TRBV6-1
size: -
J: TRBJ2-7
length: 14